This T cell receptor beta chain was identified during a study of blood T cell repertoires in COVID-19. Background on the study: Samples taken during acute and convalescent COVID-19 were collected in the United States, Italy and Spain. From T cells, B-cell-depleted T cells, or PBMCs came the material, which was cDNA or gDNA.

In the authors' methods: Estimation of nucleated cell counts relied on the amplification of reference gene primers. The method was immunoSEQ multiplex PCR; TCRdb's version includes in-frame clones alone and lacks a portion of them. The V and J calls and clone size were taken over from that table, and D and trimming were inferred from the DNA. The profile shows 35,000 to 40,000 clones, 87% of them singletons. V lost 4 bases to trimming and J lost 5 bases, with 18 bases between them. The CDR3 has 16 amino acids. Germline CDR1 SGHVS, CDR2 FQNEAQ. Seattle researchers signed up patients amid active infection and tracked them longitudinally.

The chain has TRBV7-8 and TRBJ1-5; D unclear. The clonotype comes from a man aged 55 to 69 with COVID-19, enrolled during active disease. The sequenced material came from peripheral blood. The CDR3 spells CASSSIDALGDQPQHF. For the CDR3, the DNA is TGTGCCAGCAGCTCAATTGACGCTCTGGGCGATCAGCCCCAGCATTTT.